The 29 T cell receptor beta chains given below trace back to one sample, sequenced in a study of blood T cell repertoires in COVID-19. Profiled with immunoSEQ multiplex PCR; TCRdb holds only in-frame clones, not every one. The table includes just under 90,000 clones, 88% detected once. The source material was peripheral blood. All receptors come from a woman older than 75 with acute or convalescent COVID-19.

This chain connects TRBV5-5 to TRBJ2-1; TRBD2 agrees at 13 bases. This CDR3 contains 19 residues. Germline loops: CDR1 SGHKS, CDR2 YYEKEE (reference sequence). The J segment lost 5 bases and the V segment lost 4 bases, leaving 15 bases of the junction unmatched. The CDR3 DNA reads TGTGCCAGCAGCCCGCTACGGACTAGCGGGGGCCGAGTGAACAATGAGCAGTTCTTC. Translated: CASSPLRTSGGRVNNEQFF.

The rearrangement links TRBV3-1 (or the pseudogene TRBV3-2) to TRBJ1-1; D possibly corresponds to TRBD1 (6 bases). V shed 2 bases and J shed 2 bases, with 21 bases lying between them. The germline gives CDR1 LGHDT, CDR2 YNNKEL (reference sequence). The CDR3 runs 18 residues. The CDR3 coding sequence is TGTGCCAGCAGCCAAAGCCCCGTCTTGGGAGGGGGAAACACTGAAGCTTTCTTT. This sequence encodes CASSQSPVLGGGNTEAFF.

The V call is TRBV7-9, the J call TRBJ1-2; TRBD1 matches 7 bases. Germline V gene sequence: CDR1 SEHNR, CDR2 FQNEAQ (reference sequence). Trimming at V came to 5 bases and at J to 8 bases, leaving 11 bases not matched to a gene. This CDR3 comprises 14 residues. The CDR3 spells CASSAPGQKGGYTF. The DNA for the CDR3 is TGTGCCAGCAGCGCCCCGGGACAGAAAGGCGGCTACACCTTC.

The chain employs TRBV11-2 and TRBJ1-1; D remains ambiguous. Germline assignment: CDR1 SGHAT and CDR2 FQNNGV. Trimming took 6 bases from V and 0 from J, leaving 11 bases between them. This CDR3 is 14 amino acids long. DNA for the CDR3: TGTGCCAGCAGAAAAGGAGGCTTGAACACTGAAGCTTTCTTT. This sequence encodes CASRKGGLNTEAFF.

This clone was seen a handful of times. J is TRBJ1-1 and V is TRBV19; no reliable D call. CDR1 and CDR2 (germline): LNHDA, SQIVND (reference sequence). The V gene lost 5 bases and the J gene lost 5 bases, with 18 bases spanning the gap. The CDR3 spans 15 residues. CDR3 DNA sequence: TGTGCCAGTAGTTTAGGATCGGGAGTTAGGACTGAAGCTTTCTTT. It specifies CASSLGSGVRTEAFF.

The V call is TRBV7-2, the J call TRBJ1-3; the D gene is possibly TRBD1 (5 bases). Germline values: CDR1 SGHTA, CDR2 FQGNSA. The CDR3 extends over 16 amino acids. The V end lost 0 bases, the J end lost 2 bases, and 11 bases lay between the germline ends. The CDR3 DNA sequence: TGTGCCAGCAGCTTAGCGATAATGACAGCTGGAAACACCATATATTTT. Its translation: CASSLAIMTAGNTIYF. Filled out from reference TRBV7-2 and TRBJ1-3, the complete variable domain reads GAGVSQSPSNKVTEKGKDVELRCDPISGHTALYWYRQSLGQGLEFLIYFQGNSAPDKSGLPSDRFSAERTGGSVSTLTIQRTQQEDSAVYLCASSLAIMTAGNTIYFGEGSWLTVV.

The chain recombines TRBV13 with TRBJ1-1; 7 nucleotides agree with TRBD1. The CDR3 loop spans 16 amino acids. Germline assignment: CDR1 PRHDT and CDR2 FYEKMQ (reference sequence). V shed 4 bases and J 1 base; nucleotides not matched to a gene: 9. The CDR3 nucleotides read TGTGCCAGCAGCTCGGGACAGCATAGAACGAACACTGAAGCTTTCTTT. Translation gives CASSSGQHRTNTEAFF.

The chain has TRBV7-9 and TRBJ1-1; D is perhaps TRBD1 (6 bases). CDR3 length equals 14 residues. V was pared by 3 bases and J by 5 bases, with 13 bases between. CDR1 SEHNR and CDR2 FQNEAQ come from the germline V gene (reference sequence). Here the CDR3 reads CASSFGGGRTEAFF. The CDR3 DNA sequence: TGTGCCAGCAGCTTCGGCGGGGGGCGGACTGAAGCTTTCTTT.

This clone is a singleton in its sample. This sequence joins TRBV27 and TRBJ2-3; 11 bases are a match to TRBD2. The CDR3 contains 19 residues. CDR1 is MNHEY and CDR2 is SMNVEV in the germline V gene (reference sequence). The V and J ends lost 4 bases and 2 bases, in that order; junction bases with no gene match: 14. As DNA, the CDR3 is TGTGCCAGCAGTTCGCTCCTCGGGATAGCGGGGGGGTACACAGATACGCAGTATTTT. Residues: CASSSLLGIAGGYTDTQYF.

This chain connects TRBV2 to TRBJ2-1; 7 bases match TRBD2. From germline, CDR1 is SNHLY and CDR2 FYNNEI. This CDR3 spans 15 amino acids. Trimming took 6 bases from V and 4 from J; bases not matched to a gene: 9. CDR3 in DNA: TGTGCCAGCAGCGAGCCTTGGCGGGAGTACAATGAGCAGTTCTTC. Residues: CASSEPWREYNEQFF.

The chain is built from TRBV5-4 and TRBJ1-1, with D tentatively TRBD1 (6 bases). CDR1 SGHNT and CDR2 YYREEE come from the germline V gene (reference sequence). The CDR3 totals 15 residues. Trimming left V 1 base short and J 3 bases short, with 13 bases between. The CDR3 bases are TGTGCCAGCAGCTTGTCACAGGGCGGGTACACTGAAGCTTTCTTT. It yields the protein CASSLSQGGYTEAFF.

The CDR3, as DNA: TGTGCCAGCAGTTACGGCAGGGCCCCTAATCAGCCCCAGCATTTT. It specifies CASSYGRAPNQPQHF. V is TRBV6-2 or TRBV6-3 and J is TRBJ1-5, with D tentatively TRBD1 (5 bases). CDR1 is MNHEY, CDR2 SVGEGT, per germline. V was cut by 2 bases and J by 4 bases, with 12 bases left in between. The CDR3 sequence is 15 residues long.

The J gene is TRBJ2-5, the V gene TRBV11-2, with 11 bases matching TRBD1. The V and J ends lost 5 bases and 1 base, in that order; junction bases with no gene match: 6. The CDR3 is 16 amino acids. Germline CDR1 is SGHAT and CDR2 is FQNNGV. The CDR3: CASSRLGTGGQETQYF. The CDR3 DNA reads TGTGCCAGCAGCCGACTCGGGACAGGGGGCCAAGAGACCCAGTACTTC.

V and J are TRBV6-5 and TRBJ1-6, with 10 bases lining up with TRBD1. The V gene end was trimmed by 6 bases and the J gene end by 7 bases; junction bases not matched to a gene: 3. Per the germline V gene, CDR1 is MNHEY and CDR2 is SVGAGI. This CDR3 is 14 amino acids long. CDR3 nucleotides: TGTGCCAGCAGCGTGGGACAGGGGAATTCACCCCTCCACTTT. Translated, it gives CASSVGQGNSPLHF.

J is TRBJ1-1 and V is TRBV4-2; D gene unclear. This CDR3 region has 13 residues. The V and J ends lost 0 bases and 0 bases respectively, with 2 bases between them. The germline gives CDR1 LGHNA, CDR2 YNFKEQ. The CDR3 region is CASSQDVNTEAFF. Here the CDR3 DNA reads TGTGCCAGCAGCCAAGACGTGAACACTGAAGCTTTCTTT.

The V and J genes are TRBV7-9 and TRBJ1-1; the D gene is possibly TRBD1 (5 bases). CDR3 length: 16 amino acids. CDR1 and CDR2 from the germline V gene are SEHNR and FQNEAQ (reference sequence). The V gene lost 2 bases and the J gene lost 6 bases, with 19 bases spanning the gap. CDR3 residues: CASSLNRPGGAAEAFF. The CDR3 nucleotides read TGTGCCAGCAGCTTAAACCGGCCTGGAGGGGCAGCTGAAGCTTTCTTT.

The V gene is TRBV6-5, the J gene TRBJ2-1; TRBD2 matches at 8 bases. The CDR3 consists of 15 residues. Trimming removed 6 bases from V and 12 bases from J; junction bases left unmatched: 16. Germline CDR1 reads MNHEY; CDR2 reads SVGAGI. Here the CDR3 reads CASSARSGAVSGQFF. Written as DNA, the CDR3 is TGTGCCAGCAGCGCTCGTAGCGGGGCCGTCTCTGGGCAGTTCTTC.

V gene TRBV6-5 combines with J gene TRBJ1-2; D is perhaps TRBD1 (6 bases). The CDR3 sequence is 14 residues long. The V gene's germline CDR1 is MNHEY and CDR2 SVGAGI. The V gene lost 2 bases and the J gene lost 8 bases, with 15 bases spanning the gap. In DNA form, the CDR3 reads TGTGCCAGCAGTTACGCAGGGGTAGGCCGAGGCTACACCTTC. Translating gives CASSYAGVGRGYTF.

In its sample, this clone was seen once. The chain combines TRBV28 with TRBJ1-1; maybe TRBD1 (6 bases). The CDR3 has 13 amino acids. V lost 6 bases and J lost 6, with 14 bases in between. The germline CDR1 and CDR2 sequences are MDHEN and SYDVKM. CDR3 loop: CASSVQGVPEAFF. CDR3 coding DNA: TGTGCCAGCAGCGTACAGGGAGTCCCTGAAGCTTTCTTT.

V usage is TRBV3-1 (or the pseudogene TRBV3-2) and J usage is TRBJ2-7; D may be TRBD1 (5 bases). Germline V gene sequence: CDR1 LGHDT, CDR2 YNNKEL (reference sequence). V was pared by 2 bases and J by 2 bases, with 13 bases between. The CDR3 has 15 amino acids. CDR3 DNA: TGTGCCAGCAGCCAAATGACAGCCCTTCCCTACGAGCAGTACTTC. It yields the protein CASSQMTALPYEQYF.

The chain employs TRBV2 and TRBJ2-5; D is perhaps TRBD2 (6 bases). The germline V gene has CDR1 SNHLY and CDR2 FYNNEI. V shed 6 bases and J shed 7 bases, with 15 bases lying between them. The CDR3 extends over 13 amino acids. CDR3 sequence reads: CASRGGRPATQYF. CDR3 bases: TGTGCCAGCAGAGGAGGGAGGCCCGCGACCCAGTACTTC. The full variable domain, rest sourced from reference TRBV2 and TRBJ2-5, is EPEVTQTPSHQVTQMGQEVILRCVPISNHLYFYWYRQILGQKVEFLVSFYNNEISEKSEIFDDQFSVERPDGSNFTLKIRSTKLEDSAMYFCASRGGRPATQYFGPGTRLLVL.

V gene TRBV6-2 or TRBV6-3 combines with J gene TRBJ1-5; no reliable D call. Germline V gene sequence: CDR1 MNHEY, CDR2 SVGEGT. CDR3 length: 14 amino acids. V was cut by 3 bases and J by 4 bases, with 10 bases left in between. The CDR3 sequence is CASSYEGTNQPQHF. The DNA for the CDR3 is TGTGCCAGCAGTTATGAGGGTACGAATCAGCCCCAGCATTTT.

As DNA, the CDR3 is TGTGCCAGCAGTGGACTAGGGTCTCCTAGCAATCAGCCCCAGCATTTT. Its translation: CASSGLGSPSNQPQHF. The chain carries TRBV25-1 and TRBJ1-5; no reliable D call. The length of the CDR3 is 16 residues. The ends were cut back, 4 bases at V and 0 bases at J, with 13 bases in the middle. Germline CDR1 reads MGHDK; CDR2 reads SYGVNS. Full variable domain (outside the CDR3, taken from reference TRBV25-1 and TRBJ1-5): EADIYQTPRYLVIGTGKKITLECSQTMGHDKMYWYQQDPGMELHLIHYSYGVNSTEKGDLSSESTVSRIRTEHFPLTLESARPSHTSQYLCASSGLGSPSNQPQHFGDGTRLSIL.

The V call is TRBV18, the J call TRBJ2-3; the D is unclear. The V gene's germline CDR1 is KGHSH and CDR2 LQKENI. This CDR3 comprises 14 residues. With 1 base removed from V and 0 bases from J, the gap between germline ends came to 5 bases. CDR3 sequence reads: CASSPLESTDTQYF. The CDR3, as DNA: TGTGCCAGCTCACCACTGGAGAGCACAGATACGCAGTATTTT.

The chain combines TRBV6-5 with TRBJ1-2, with D possibly TRBD1 on 6 matching bases. V was trimmed by 6 bases and J by 4 bases, leaving 12 bases between them. This CDR3 contains 13 residues. Germline V lookup: CDR1 MNHEY, CDR2 SVGAGI. CDR3 DNA: TGTGCCAGCAGCCACAGGGACGGCTATGGCTACACCTTC. It yields the protein CASSHRDGYGYTF.

This chain joins TRBV7-6 and TRBJ2-2; D perhaps matches TRBD1 (6 bases). Trimming took off 1 base at V and 4 bases at J, with 10 bases between the two ends. Germline CDR1 and CDR2: SGHVS and FNYEAQ. This CDR3 comprises 15 residues. The CDR3 spells CASSLGVGGTGELFF. Here the CDR3 DNA reads TGTGCCAGCAGCTTAGGAGTAGGGGGCACCGGGGAGCTGTTTTTT.

This chain connects TRBV15 to TRBJ2-5, with TRBD2 identical over 8 bases. The CDR3 has 16 residues. The ends lost 0 bases at V and 4 bases at J; junction bases unmatched: 7. Germline CDR1 is LNHNV and CDR2 is YYDKDF (reference sequence). This chain's CDR3 is CATSRDPSGSAETQYF. The CDR3 DNA reads as TGTGCCACCAGCAGAGATCCCAGCGGGAGTGCAGAGACCCAGTACTTC.

This rearrangement joins TRBV7-9 to TRBJ1-2; D gene unclear. The CDR3 is made up of 18 amino acids. The germline CDR1 and CDR2 sequences are SEHNR and FQNEAQ (reference sequence). V shed 5 bases and J shed 0 bases, with 22 bases lying between them. Here the CDR3 DNA reads TGTGCCAGCAGCCGAGAAAACACGGCATCCCTAGCTAACTATGGCTACACCTTC. Translated: CASSRENTASLANYGYTF.

The chain joins TRBV5-1 to TRBJ1-1; D ambiguous. Trimming shortened V by 3 bases and J by 1 base, and 10 bases separated the two germline ends. The V gene's germline CDR1 is SGHRS and CDR2 YFSETQ. This CDR3 is 14 amino acids long. CDR3 sequence: CASSSGSGNTEAFF. As DNA, the CDR3 is TGCGCCAGCAGCTCCGGGAGTGGGAACACTGAAGCTTTCTTT.